This T cell receptor beta chain is drawn from a study of cytomegalovirus exposure and HLA in healthy donors. Study background: Among 398 genotyped donors, 65% to 90% fell in the Caucasian-associated ancestry cluster.

Trimming removed 4 bases from V and 4 bases from J, with 13 bases in between. CDR3 length equals 14 residues. CDR1 and CDR2 (germline): LGHNA, YNFKEQ. A word on this clone: No antigen is known for it.

60 Vbeta and 13 Jbeta primers were used in PCR. Sequenced by immunoSEQ multiplex PCR; TCRdb stores in-frame clones only, minus some. This table holds roughly 190,000 clones. General observations from the study: The classifier, whose performance was assessed in both the original and validation cohorts, reportedly diagnosed cytomegalovirus status with high specificity and sensitivity. V- and J-gene trimming of TCR beta was linked (in a later analysis) to a missense DCLRE1C variant. Evidence from a later analysis indicated that most CMV-associated TCR beta chains looked HLA-restricted.

The sequence was obtained from a young woman in good health and CMV-seropositive. The V and J genes are TRBV4-2 and TRBJ1-2, with a weak D call TRBD1 (6 bases). Sample: PBMCs. In DNA, the CDR3 is TGTGCCAGCAGCCCCAGACAGGACCCCTATGGCTACACCTTC. Its translation: CASSPRQDPYGYTF.